The 5 T cell receptor beta chains below come from one sample, sequenced in a study of glioma-infiltrating T cells. Amplification of TCR alpha and beta CDR3 regions from RNA used iRepertoire nested multiplex PCR. One entry per CDR3 protein, called by TCRdb with MiXCR from the multiplex PCR reads. Of some 160,000 distinct CDR3 sequences in the sample, around 42% were seen once. Sequenced sample: glioma tissue, nonneoplastic brain tissue, or PBMCs (not recorded which). Source of these receptors: a human donor with low-grade glioma or glioblastoma, undergoing nonglioma brain surgery, or in good health (not recorded which).

This clonotype was picked up many times. V is TRBV25-1 and J is TRBJ1-2; 9 bases line up with TRBD1. V shed 0 bases, J shed 2 bases, and the junction held 10 bases outside the gene matches. The CDR3 contains 18 residues. CDR1 is MGHDK and CDR2 is SYGVNS in the germline V gene. Written as DNA, the CDR3 is TGTGCCAGCAGTGAATATCCGGGACAGGGAATGGAAAACTATGGCTACACCTTC. Encoded protein: CASSEYPGQGMENYGYTF.

The chain carries TRBV5-1 and TRBJ2-3; 13 positions match TRBD2. Trimming took 2 bases from V and 0 from J; bases not matched to a gene: 12. CDR3 length: 20 residues. Germline loops: CDR1 SGHRS, CDR2 YFSETQ. The CDR3 DNA reads TGCGCCAGCAGCTTTATCTTAGGGACTAGCGGGAAGACTAGCACAGATACGCAGTATTTT. Its translation is CASSFILGTSGKTSTDTQYF.

The rearrangement links TRBV28 to TRBJ2-6; 9 nucleotides agree with TRBD1. V lost 2 bases and J lost 4; bases outside the gene matches: 9. Germline CDR1 MDHEN, CDR2 SYDVKM. The CDR3 is 18 amino acids. The CDR3 loop is CASSLSVGQGTGANVLTF. The CDR3 region has the DNA TGTGCCAGCAGTTTAAGTGTGGGACAGGGTACCGGGGCCAACGTCCTGACTTTC.

The sample holds one count of this clonotype. The rearrangement links TRBV29-1 to TRBJ1-4; no reliable D call. V gave up 7 bases and J gave up 8 bases, with 17 bases separating them. The CDR3 spans 13 residues. Per the germline V gene, CDR1 is SQVTM and CDR2 is ANQGSEA. DNA for the CDR3: TGCAGCGGACTTACATGGTCGGTAGAAAAACTGTTTTTT. This translates into CSGLTWSVEKLFF. The full variable domain, in which reference TRBV29-1 and TRBJ1-4 provide the parts outside the CDR3, is SAVISQKPSRDICQRGTSLTIQCQVDSQVTMMFWYRQQPGQSLTLIATANQGSEATYESGFVIDKFPISRPNLTFSTLTVSNMSPEDSSIYLCSGLTWSVEKLFFGSGTQLSVL.

V and J are TRBV2 and TRBJ2-5; 8 positions agree with TRBD2. J was trimmed by 2 bases and V by 6 bases; bases with no gene match: 5. Germline CDR1 SNHLY, CDR2 FYNNEI. The CDR3 sequence is 14 residues long. CDR3 protein: CASSLGLAQETQYF. CDR3 DNA sequence: TGTGCCAGCAGCCTCGGACTAGCTCAAGAGACCCAGTACTTC.